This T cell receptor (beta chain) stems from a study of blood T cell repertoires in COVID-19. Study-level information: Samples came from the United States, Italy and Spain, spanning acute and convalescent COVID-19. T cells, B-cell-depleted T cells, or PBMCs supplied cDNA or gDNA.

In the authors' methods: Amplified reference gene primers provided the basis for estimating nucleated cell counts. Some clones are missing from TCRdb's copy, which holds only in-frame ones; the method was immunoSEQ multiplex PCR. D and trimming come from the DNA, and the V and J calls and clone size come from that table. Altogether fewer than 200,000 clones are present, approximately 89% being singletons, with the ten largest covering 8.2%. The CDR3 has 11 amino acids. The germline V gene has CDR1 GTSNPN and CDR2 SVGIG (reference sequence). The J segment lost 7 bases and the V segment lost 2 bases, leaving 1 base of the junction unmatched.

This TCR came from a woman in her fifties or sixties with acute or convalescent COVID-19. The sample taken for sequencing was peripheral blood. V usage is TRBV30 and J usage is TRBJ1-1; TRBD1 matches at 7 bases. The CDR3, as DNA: TGTGCCTGGAGTCGACAGGGTGAAGCTTTCTTT. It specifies CAWSRQGEAFF.